The 2 T cell receptor beta chains reported below all come from one sample, sequenced in a study of post-analysis software for immune sequencing data. For these receptors, no antigen is known. Overall study findings and caveats: Higher frequency in patients than in controls was seen for about 5 TRBV segments, with TRBV5-6, TRBV5-1 and TRBV20-1 among them.

Every TCR beta cDNA library bore unique molecular identifiers. In TCRdb, the PCR reads were re-called with MiXCR into one record per CDR3 protein. This sample yields hundreds of thousands of distinct CDR3 sequences, of which about 60% are seen a single time; about 10% belongs to the top ten. The sample consisted of blood. The origin of the receptors is a girl aged 2 to 9 with multiple sclerosis.

This clonotype was observed a few times. This chain joins TRBV6-5 and TRBJ2-3; no reliable D call. V was trimmed by 5 bases and J by 1 base, leaving 13 bases between them. CDR3 length: 15 residues. CDR1 and CDR2 from the germline V gene are MNHEY and SVGAGI. CDR3 protein: CASSTSLPGTDTQYF. The CDR3 DNA sequence: TGTGCCAGCAGTACCAGCCTACCGGGCACAGATACGCAGTATTTT.

The genes are TRBV2 and TRBJ2-3; no reliable D call. The CDR3 totals 15 residues. Germline lookup yields CDR1 SNHLY and CDR2 FYNNEI. Trimming removed 3 bases at V and 6 bases at J, with 16 bases between. The CDR3: CASSELDASLDTQYF. In DNA, the CDR3 is TGTGCCAGCAGTGAGCTCGATGCAAGCCTGGATACGCAGTATTTT.